This is a list of T cell receptor beta chains from one sample in a study of patients and donors after allogeneic stem cell transplantation. TCRdb re-derived calls from the RT-PCR reads in MiXCR, one entry per CDR3 protein. Among hundreds of thousands of distinct CDR3 sequences listed, 35% to 45% were seen once. The sample was blood, either unsorted or a sorted T cell fraction (not recorded which). These receptors were collected from a human donor who was either an allogeneic HSCT recipient or a stem cell or donor lymphocyte infusion donor (not recorded which). It is not recorded whose cells these are; they may come from a transplant donor. The CDR3 runs from the conserved cysteine through the conserved F or W. Each record gives: CDR3 protein, J gene, CDR3 length, clone size, V gene. The listing skips clone size in some rows; elsewhere it reads once, few, many or a size class.

CDR3 protein: CASRPPGEGGYTF; J gene: TRBJ1-2; CDR3 length: 13; clone size: few; V gene: TRBV4-1
CDR3 protein: CSALGTGGFSGANVLTF; J gene: TRBJ2-6; CDR3 length: 17; clone size: NA; V gene: TRBV20-1
CDR3 protein: CASSPLSEAFF; J gene: TRBJ1-1; CDR3 length: 11; clone size: NA; V gene: TRBV12-3/TRBV12-4
CDR3 protein: CASSLMGSYEQYF; J gene: TRBJ2-7; CDR3 length: 13; clone size: few; V gene: TRBV5-5
CDR3 protein: CASSYPGIRTEAFF; J gene: TRBJ1-1; CDR3 length: 14; clone size: NA; V gene: TRBV6-2/TRBV6-3
CDR3 protein: CATSREQSLAKNIQYF; J gene: TRBJ2-4; CDR3 length: 16; clone size: NA; V gene: TRBV15
CDR3 protein: CASSLFTGNGVGNQPQHF; J gene: TRBJ1-5; CDR3 length: 18; clone size: few; V gene: TRBV6-1
CDR3 protein: CASSYPAPGSNYGYTF; J gene: TRBJ1-2; CDR3 length: 16; clone size: NA; V gene: TRBV27
CDR3 protein: CASSPGGAGNQPQHF; J gene: TRBJ1-5; CDR3 length: 15; clone size: few; V gene: TRBV5-1
CDR3 protein: CSARDAGLEGAERNQPQHF; J gene: TRBJ1-5; CDR3 length: 19; clone size: few; V gene: TRBV20-1
CDR3 protein: CASSVGPGYEETQYF; J gene: TRBJ2-5; CDR3 length: 15; clone size: NA; V gene: TRBV9
CDR3 protein: CASSPYTGRYNEQFF; J gene: TRBJ2-1; CDR3 length: 15; clone size: NA; V gene: TRBV18
CDR3 protein: CSARVQNEKLFF; J gene: TRBJ1-4; CDR3 length: 12; clone size: few; V gene: TRBV20-1
CDR3 protein: CASSGGRTEAFF; J gene: TRBJ1-1; CDR3 length: 12; clone size: NA; V gene: TRBV19
CDR3 protein: CATSPTSGATDTQYF; J gene: TRBJ2-3; CDR3 length: 15; clone size: NA; V gene: TRBV15
CDR3 protein: CSAREGTGSYNEQFF; J gene: TRBJ2-1; CDR3 length: 15; clone size: once; V gene: TRBV20-1
CDR3 protein: CASSLTGGRNEQFF; J gene: TRBJ2-1; CDR3 length: 14; clone size: NA; V gene: TRBV6-5
CDR3 protein: CSARGPGNTEAFF; J gene: TRBJ1-1; CDR3 length: 13; clone size: few; V gene: TRBV29-1
CDR3 protein: CASSFNSAVGGYTF; J gene: TRBJ1-2; CDR3 length: 14; clone size: NA; V gene: TRBV27
CDR3 protein: CASSYQVTGELFF; J gene: TRBJ2-2; CDR3 length: 13; clone size: few; V gene: TRBV5-1
CDR3 protein: CASSESGLAGVGELFF; J gene: TRBJ2-2; CDR3 length: 16; clone size: NA; V gene: TRBV25-1
CDR3 protein: CSASREGYGYTF; J gene: TRBJ1-2; CDR3 length: 12; clone size: few; V gene: TRBV20-1
CDR3 protein: CASSPLDPSTDTQYF; J gene: TRBJ2-3; CDR3 length: 15; clone size: NA; V gene: TRBV3-1
CDR3 protein: CASSTRTGNRSPLHF; J gene: TRBJ1-6; CDR3 length: 15; clone size: few; V gene: TRBV11-2
CDR3 protein: CASSLVTSVNEQFF; J gene: TRBJ2-1; CDR3 length: 14; clone size: NA; V gene: TRBV12-3/TRBV12-4
CDR3 protein: CSARDPNRGLNTEAFF; J gene: TRBJ1-1; CDR3 length: 16; clone size: NA; V gene: TRBV20-1
CDR3 protein: CASSQVGNRDTEAFF; J gene: TRBJ1-1; CDR3 length: 15; clone size: NA; V gene: TRBV4-1
CDR3 protein: CASSFRDSPYEQYF; J gene: TRBJ2-7; CDR3 length: 14; clone size: few; V gene: TRBV9
CDR3 protein: CSVAQRLRPRGAFF; J gene: TRBJ1-1; CDR3 length: 14; clone size: many; V gene: TRBV29-1
CDR3 protein: CASSERSGYGYTF; J gene: TRBJ1-2; CDR3 length: 13; clone size: NA; V gene: TRBV6-1
CDR3 protein: CSARERRGRANSPLHF; J gene: TRBJ1-6; CDR3 length: 16; clone size: NA; V gene: TRBV20-1
CDR3 protein: CASVSAGANVLTF; J gene: TRBJ2-6; CDR3 length: 13; clone size: NA; V gene: TRBV12-3/TRBV12-4
CDR3 protein: CASSPGQGKRNEQFF; J gene: TRBJ2-1; CDR3 length: 15; clone size: NA; V gene: TRBV9
CDR3 protein: CATSEGGYGYTF; J gene: TRBJ1-2; CDR3 length: 12; clone size: NA; V gene: TRBV15